These 3 T cell receptor beta chains were all obtained from the same sample, sequenced in a study of CD8 T cells in ankylosing spondylitis. TCRdb re-derived calls from the 5' RACE reads in MiXCR, one entry per CDR3 protein. The sample consists of approximately 35,000 distinct CDR3 sequences, 14% of them appearing once. The sample was blood. Receptors were obtained from a male donor with ankylosing spondylitis or in good health (not recorded which).

In its sample, this clonotype was seen a few times. A read error may account for a junction end that differs from germline. The CDR3 coding sequence is TGTGCCAGCAGCACCACTAGCGGGGGGGCCACAAATACGCAGTATTTT. This sequence encodes CASSTTSGGATNTQYF. V gene TRBV7-2 combines with J gene TRBJ2-3; 13 positions match TRBD2. The CDR3 has 16 residues. Germline V gives CDR1 SGHTA, CDR2 FQGNSA.

This clonotype turned up a few times. This chain links TRBV29-1 with TRBJ2-4; 8 nucleotides line up with TRBD1. The CDR3 totals 13 residues. Looked up from germline, CDR1 is SQVTM and CDR2 is ANQGSEA. V dropped 6 bases and J dropped 3; count of bases not matched to a gene: 4. The CDR3 DNA sequence: TGCAGCGTCAAACAGGGGGACAAAAACATTCAGTACTTC. Translated: CSVKQGDKNIQYF.

The chain links TRBV5-1 to TRBJ2-1; no firm D call. Germline CDR1 is SGHRS and CDR2 is YFSETQ. V was cut by 0 bases and J by 1 base, with 5 bases left in between. The CDR3 consists of 14 residues. For the CDR3, the DNA is TGCGCCAGCAGCTTGGCATTTTCCTACAATGAGCAGTTCTTC. Translating gives CASSLAFSYNEQFF.